The 31 T cell receptor beta chains presented below share a single source sample, sequenced in a study of response to subunit inactivated influenza vaccine. TCRdb redid the calling of the RT-PCR reads with MiXCR, one entry per CDR3 protein. The sample has 500,000 to 700,000 distinct CDR3 sequences, roughly 23% seen once; the top ten hold about 3%. These data also formed part of another study, on T cells expressing NK-cell markers. Per that paper: UMI-tagged 5'RACE template switching yielded the TCR beta cDNA.

Sequencing used CD4+ T cells sorted from PBMCs, obtained 12 days after vaccination. The receptors were sampled from a man between 50 and 59 years old who received an inactivated influenza vaccine.

This chain links TRBV5-1 with TRBJ2-5, with TRBD1 as a possible D gene (5 bases). Germline V gene sequence: CDR1 SGHRS, CDR2 YFSETQ. The CDR3 contains 15 residues. Trimming left V 3 bases short and J 0 bases short, with 12 bases between. Written as DNA, the CDR3 is TGCGCCAGCAGCTCTCAGACAGTGTACCAAGAGACCCAGTACTTC. Translated: CASSSQTVYQETQYF.

The chain recombines TRBV6-2 or TRBV6-3 with TRBJ1-1, with D possibly matching TRBD1 (5 bases). V was clipped by 6 bases and J by 3 bases, with 17 bases between them. The CDR3 covers 15 residues. Germline V gene lookup returns CDR1 MNHEY and CDR2 SVGEGT. The CDR3 DNA follows: TGTGCCAGCAGCCCATACACAGGAGGATACACTGAAGCTTTCTTT. It yields the protein CASSPYTGGYTEAFF.

This clonotype turned up a few times. CDR3 in DNA: TGTGCCAGCAGCAAAGAACTAGCGGGATCCTACGAGCAGTACTTC. Translation gives CASSKELAGSYEQYF. The J gene is TRBJ2-7, the V gene TRBV21-1; no check of the table's D call, TRBD2, against the DNA was made. TRBV21-1 is a pseudogene locus. The CDR3 contains 15 residues.

This clonotype has only a few counts. This chain links TRBV28 with TRBJ2-3; D might be TRBD1 (6 bases). Germline CDR1 and CDR2: MDHEN and SYDVKM. CDR3 length: 12 amino acids. Trimming pared 6 bases from V and 14 bases from J, leaving 18 bases between. The CDR3 DNA is TGTGCCAGCAGCATTGGACAGAATAGCATGTATTTT. It translates to CASSIGQNSMYF.

The V call is TRBV15, the J call TRBJ2-3; 11 bases agree with TRBD2. This CDR3 has 18 residues. Germline V CDR1 and CDR2: LNHNV, YYDKDF (reference sequence). The J segment lost 3 bases and the V segment lost 1 base, leaving 9 bases of the junction unmatched. CDR3 coding DNA: TGTGCCACCAGCAGAGGACTGCTAGCGGGAGGTATGACAGATACGCAGTATTTT. Translating gives CATSRGLLAGGMTDTQYF.

The chain employs TRBV20-1 and TRBJ2-7, with D perhaps TRBD1 (5 bases). This CDR3 comprises 10 residues. V was shortened by 5 bases and J by 4 bases, with 6 bases between the two germline ends. The germline V gene has CDR1 DFQATT and CDR2 SNEGSKA (reference sequence). CDR3 region: CSAPGYEQYF. CDR3 bases: TGCAGTGCTCCAGGGTACGAGCAGTACTTC.

The genes are TRBV5-6 and TRBJ2-5, with TRBD2 matching 7 bases. CDR1 is SGHDT, CDR2 YYEEEE, per germline. CDR3 length: 16 amino acids. The V gene end was trimmed by 2 bases and the J gene end by 2 bases; junction bases not matched to a gene: 9. The CDR3 reads CASSFGLADVQETQYF. CDR3 in DNA: TGTGCCAGCAGCTTCGGGCTAGCGGACGTACAAGAGACCCAGTACTTC.

The chain couples TRBV6-5 to TRBJ1-2; D uncertain. CDR1 and CDR2 (germline): MNHEY, SVGAGI. Trimming removed 6 bases from V and 4 bases from J, with 12 bases in between. The CDR3 extends over 13 amino acids. CDR3 in DNA: TGTGCCAGCAGCTTGAGTATCGGCTATGGCTACACCTTC. This translates into CASSLSIGYGYTF.

This chain links TRBV20-1 with TRBJ1-6; no clear D gene. The length of the CDR3 is 14 residues. Trimming took 3 bases from V and 10 from J, leaving 16 bases between them. The germline V gene has CDR1 DFQATT and CDR2 SNEGSKA (reference sequence). CDR3 residues: CSARASGYRSPLHF. CDR3 nucleotide sequence: TGCAGTGCTAGGGCCAGCGGTTATAGGTCACCCCTCCACTTT.

This clonotype was seen more than once but under ten times. This chain links TRBV20-1 with TRBJ2-4; 8 nucleotides align to TRBD2. Germline loops: CDR1 DFQATT, CDR2 SNEGSKA (reference sequence). CDR3 length: 14 residues. Trimming cost V 6 bases and J 4 bases; bases outside gene matches: 8. The chain's CDR3 is CSASAGGVKNIQYF. The CDR3 DNA reads TGCAGTGCCTCCGCGGGAGGAGTTAAAAACATTCAGTACTTC.

This sequence joins TRBV7-3 and TRBJ2-3; D is undetermined. Germline values: CDR1 SGHTA, CDR2 FQGTGA. CDR3 length: 13 amino acids. Trimming left V 1 base short and J 4 bases short, with 6 bases between. The CDR3, as DNA: TGTGCCAGCAGCTTAAAGGCGGCAGATACGCAGTATTTT. Translating it yields CASSLKAADTQYF.

This clonotype has at least ten counts. The chain is built from TRBV3-1 and TRBJ1-1, with D perhaps matching TRBD1 (5 bases). CDR1 and CDR2 from the germline V gene are LGHDT and YNNKEL (reference sequence). Trimming took off 1 base at V and 1 base at J, with 10 bases between the two ends. CDR3 length: 15 residues. DNA of the CDR3: TGTGCCAGCAGCCAAGGCGACCAGGGGAACACTGAAGCTTTCTTT. This codes for CASSQGDQGNTEAFF.

The chain links TRBV7-2 to TRBJ2-7; D assignment may be TRBD1 or TRBD2 (5 bases each). From germline, CDR1 is SGHTA and CDR2 FQGNSA. The CDR3 totals 14 residues. Deletions cut 2 bases from V and 5 bases from J, with 13 bases between. The CDR3 spells CASSLSAGSHEQYF. CDR3 nucleotides: TGTGCCAGCAGCTTATCGGCAGGGAGCCACGAGCAGTACTTC.

DNA for the CDR3: TGCAGCGCACCCGCCGAGGGCAGCAATAATGAGCAGTTCTTC. Encoded protein: CSAPAEGSNNEQFF. V is TRBV29-1 and J is TRBJ2-1; D is perhaps TRBD2 (5 bases). With 7 bases removed from V and 7 bases from J, the gap between germline ends came to 20 bases. Germline loops: CDR1 SQVTM, CDR2 ANQGSEA. The CDR3 totals 14 residues.

This clonotype turned up a few times. The chain combines TRBV5-5 with TRBJ2-7; D is possibly TRBD1 (5 bases). The ends were cut back, 2 bases at V and 2 bases at J, with 11 bases in the middle. There are 14 residues in the CDR3. Germline lookup yields CDR1 SGHKS and CDR2 YYEKEE (reference sequence). The CDR3 spells CASSFEAGPYEQYF. The CDR3 bases are TGTGCCAGCAGCTTTGAAGCAGGGCCCTACGAGCAGTACTTC.

The chain couples TRBV11-2 to TRBJ2-2, with TRBD2 identical over 16 bases. The CDR3 is made up of 17 amino acids. CDR1 SGHAT and CDR2 FQNNGV come from the germline V gene. Trimming removed 5 bases from V and 6 bases from J; junction bases left unmatched: 6. The CDR3: CASSLLGLAGGPGELFF. CDR3 in DNA: TGTGCCAGCAGCCTGCTGGGACTAGCGGGGGGGCCCGGGGAGCTGTTTTTT.

The chain employs TRBV12-3 or TRBV12-4 and TRBJ1-2; D ambiguous. The CDR3 consists of 14 residues. With 6 bases removed from V and 6 bases from J, the gap between germline ends came to 17 bases. The DNA for the CDR3 is TGTGCCAGCAGCATCCTTGCCAGGACGGATGGCTACACCTTC. Translated, it gives CASSILARTDGYTF.

This clonotype was recorded many times. The chain uses TRBV7-9 and TRBJ2-2; the D is unclear. CDR3 length: 13 residues. Germline V CDR1 and CDR2: SEHNR, FQNEAQ (reference sequence). Trimming stripped 1 base from V and 6 bases from J, with 6 bases between. The CDR3 sequence is CASSLDGAGELFF. The CDR3 DNA reads TGTGCCAGCAGCTTAGATGGGGCCGGGGAGCTGTTTTTT.

This chain joins TRBV2 and TRBJ2-2, with 8 bases fitting TRBD2. The CDR3 consists of 15 residues. V shed 7 bases and J 3 bases; nucleotides not matched to a gene: 7. The germline gives CDR1 SNHLY, CDR2 FYNNEI. CDR3 sequence reads: CASNPSGGDTGELFF. CDR3 bases: TGTGCCAGCAATCCCTCGGGAGGGGACACCGGGGAGCTGTTTTTT.

The chain combines TRBV7-2 with TRBJ2-4; the match to TRBD2 covers 7 bases. Germline lookup yields CDR1 SGHTA and CDR2 FQGNSA. This CDR3 spans 15 amino acids. With V trimmed by 1 base and J by 6 bases, 6 bases remained unmatched. The CDR3 spells CASSLVGGAGNIQYF. The DNA of the CDR3 is TGTGCCAGCAGCTTAGTGGGAGGGGCCGGAAACATTCAGTACTTC.

V and J are TRBV7-6 and TRBJ2-2, with 9 positions matching TRBD1. Germline loops: CDR1 SGHVS, CDR2 FNYEAQ. The V segment lost 6 bases and the J segment 6 bases; nucleotides outside the gene matches: 8. The CDR3 is 15 residues long. The DNA of the CDR3 is TGTGCCAGCAGAACCGGGACAGGGTTTGCCGGGGAGCTGTTTTTT. Protein: CASRTGTGFAGELFF. The full variable domain, in which reference TRBV7-6 and TRBJ2-2 provide the parts outside the CDR3, is GAGVSQSPRYKVTKRGQDVALRCDPISGHVSLYWYRQALGQGPEFLTYFNYEAQQDKSGLPNDRFSAERPEGSISTLTIQRTEQRDSAMYRCASRTGTGFAGELFFGEGSRLTVL.

This clonotype was detected a few times. J is TRBJ2-3 and V is TRBV20-1; D possibly uses TRBD1 or TRBD2 (5 bases each). Germline-derived CDR1 and CDR2 are DFQATT and SNEGSKA (reference sequence). The CDR3 contains 13 residues. The ends were cut back, 3 bases at V and 2 bases at J, with 9 bases in the middle. CDR3 in amino acids: CSARGPVTDTQYF. The CDR3 DNA sequence: TGCAGTGCTAGGGGACCCGTCACAGATACGCAGTATTTT.

This clonotype occurred a few times. The V call is TRBV20-1, the J call TRBJ2-7; 9 bases are shared with TRBD2. V lost 2 bases, J lost 0 bases, and 2 bases stayed unmatched. The CDR3 runs to 14 residues. Per the germline V gene, CDR1 is DFQATT and CDR2 is SNEGSKA (reference sequence). This CDR3 is CSARSLAGSYEQYF. The DNA for the CDR3 is TGCAGTGCTAGATCACTAGCGGGCTCCTACGAGCAGTACTTC.

The chain couples TRBV20-1 to TRBJ2-1; TRBD1 is a possible D gene (6 bases). CDR3 size: 14 residues. Trimming stripped 4 bases from V and 2 bases from J, with 12 bases between. Germline V gene sequence: CDR1 DFQATT, CDR2 SNEGSKA (reference sequence). The CDR3 nucleotides are TGCAGTGCTATAGAGGCAGGGGCCTACAATGAGCAGTTCTTC. As protein: CSAIEAGAYNEQFF.

V gene TRBV29-1 combines with J gene TRBJ1-1; D possibly corresponds to TRBD1 (5 bases). With 0 bases removed from V and 1 base from J, the gap between germline ends came to 12 bases. The CDR3 contains 15 residues. Germline CDR1 and CDR2: SQVTM and ANQGSEA. The CDR3 here is CSVEDRTKWNTEAFF. In DNA form, the CDR3 reads TGCAGCGTTGAAGATCGGACAAAATGGAACACTGAAGCTTTCTTT.

V usage is TRBV10-2 and J usage is TRBJ1-4; 9 positions match TRBD1. Germline-derived CDR1 and CDR2 are WSHSY and SAAADI. The CDR3 is 13 residues long. V shed 8 bases and J 5 bases; nucleotides not matched to a gene: 3. This CDR3 reads CASRGQGNEKLFF. Here the CDR3 DNA reads TGCGCCAGCCGAGGACAGGGGAATGAAAAACTGTTTTTT.

This clonotype was found many times. This chain uses TRBV4-1 with TRBJ1-2, with 7 bases aligning to TRBD1. Per the germline V gene, CDR1 is MGHRA and CDR2 is YSYEKL. The CDR3 totals 15 residues. With 4 bases clipped from V and 1 base from J, the junction kept 6 bases outside the gene matches. CDR3 bases: TGCGCCAGCAGCCGAACAGGGGCGGGTAACTATGGCTACACCTTC. This encodes CASSRTGAGNYGYTF.

This clonotype has a count of ten or more. DNA of the CDR3: TGCAGTGCTAGAGAGCCAGCTAGCACAGATACGCAGTATTTT. The encoded protein is CSAREPASTDTQYF. The chain couples TRBV20-1 to TRBJ2-3; D not certain. CDR3 size: 14 residues. Trimming cost V 0 bases and J 0 bases, with 7 bases left between them. Germline V lookup: CDR1 DFQATT, CDR2 SNEGSKA (reference sequence).

This clonotype turned up a few times. The chain is built from TRBV5-1 and TRBJ2-3, with 7 positions matching TRBD2. Germline assignment: CDR1 SGHRS and CDR2 YFSETQ. V lost 0 bases and J lost 1; bases outside the gene matches: 11. CDR3 length equals 18 residues. The CDR3 region is CASSLGWSRESRTDTQYF. The CDR3 DNA reads as TGCGCCAGCAGCTTGGGATGGTCGCGGGAGTCTCGCACAGATACGCAGTATTTT.

This chain links TRBV13 with TRBJ1-2, with D uncertain. The CDR3 totals 15 residues. Trimming left V 3 bases short and J 7 bases short, with 18 bases between. CDR1 PRHDT and CDR2 FYEKMQ come from the germline V gene (reference sequence). The CDR3: CASSFRRGRMSGYTF. The DNA for the CDR3 is TGTGCCAGCAGCTTTCGGCGGGGAAGAATGAGTGGCTACACCTTC.

The V gene is TRBV10-3, the J gene TRBJ1-1; no clear D gene. CDR1 and CDR2 (germline): ENHRY, SYGVKD. Trimming removed 2 bases at V and 0 bases at J, with 7 bases between. The CDR3 is made up of 14 amino acids. The CDR3 region has the DNA TGTGCCATCAGTGAGGGCACGTTGAACACTGAAGCTTTCTTT. Translating gives CAISEGTLNTEAFF.